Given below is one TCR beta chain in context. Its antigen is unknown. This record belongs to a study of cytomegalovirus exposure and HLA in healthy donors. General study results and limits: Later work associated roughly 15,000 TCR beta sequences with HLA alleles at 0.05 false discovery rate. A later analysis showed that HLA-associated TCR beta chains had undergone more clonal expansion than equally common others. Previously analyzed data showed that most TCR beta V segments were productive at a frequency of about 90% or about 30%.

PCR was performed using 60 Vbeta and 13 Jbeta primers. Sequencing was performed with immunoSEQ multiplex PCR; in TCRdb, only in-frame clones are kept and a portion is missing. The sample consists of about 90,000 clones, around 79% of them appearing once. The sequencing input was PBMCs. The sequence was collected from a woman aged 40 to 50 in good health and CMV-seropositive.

The CDR3 protein is CASGYLLAGMDEQYF. CDR3 in DNA: TGTGCCAGCGGCTATTTACTAGCGGGAATGGACGAGCAGTACTTC. The rearrangement uses TRBV11-2 and TRBJ2-5; TRBD2 matches 10 bases. Near its end, the DNA agrees better with TRBJ2-7, so the J call may be wrong. This CDR3 comprises 15 residues. In germline, CDR1 is SGHAT, CDR2 FQNNGV.